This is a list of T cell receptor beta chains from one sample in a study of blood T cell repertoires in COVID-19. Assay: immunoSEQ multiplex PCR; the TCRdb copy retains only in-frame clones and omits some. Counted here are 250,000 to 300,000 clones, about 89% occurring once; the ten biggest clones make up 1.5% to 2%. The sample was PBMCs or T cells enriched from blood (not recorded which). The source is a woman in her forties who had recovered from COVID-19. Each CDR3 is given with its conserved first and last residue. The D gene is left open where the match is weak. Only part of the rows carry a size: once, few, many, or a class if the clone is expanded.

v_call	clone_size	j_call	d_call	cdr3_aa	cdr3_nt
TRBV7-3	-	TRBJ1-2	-	CASSLRRGQGLSF	TGTGCCAGCAGCTTAAGGCGAGGGCAGGGACTCTCCTTC
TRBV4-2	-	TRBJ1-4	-	CASSQVTGSYNEKLFF	TGTGCCAGCAGCCAAGTAACAGGCAGTTATAATGAAAAACTGTTTTTT
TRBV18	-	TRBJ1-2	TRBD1	CASSSRTGLSIYGYTF	TGTGCCAGCTCCTCCCGGACAGGGCTTTCAATTTATGGCTACACCTTC
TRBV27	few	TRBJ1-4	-	CASRPGIGAPEKLFF	TGTGCCAGCCGCCCCGGAATAGGGGCCCCTGAAAAACTGTTTTTT
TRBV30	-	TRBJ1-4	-	CAWSQQAWSEKLFF	TGTGCCTGGAGTCAACAGGCGTGGAGTGAAAAACTGTTTTTT
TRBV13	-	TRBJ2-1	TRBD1	CASSPRPRAGGIFSYNEQFF	TGTGCCAGCAGCCCACGACCACGGGCAGGGGGAATATTCTCCTACAATGAGCAGTTCTTC
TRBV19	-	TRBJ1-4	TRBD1	CASSINRGEKLFF	TGTGCCAGTAGTATAAACAGGGGTGAAAAACTGTTTTTT
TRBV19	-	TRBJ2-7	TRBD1	CASAGRGPFEQYF	TGTGCCAGTGCCGGCAGGGGGCCGTTTGAGCAGTACTTC
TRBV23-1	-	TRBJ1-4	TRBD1	CASSQSGQGREKLFF	TGCGCCAGCAGTCAATCGGGACAGGGACGTGAAAAACTGTTTTTT
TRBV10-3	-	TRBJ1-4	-	CAISEGRLNEKLFF	TGTGCCATCAGTGAGGGCAGGTTGAATGAAAAACTGTTTTTT
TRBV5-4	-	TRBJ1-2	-	CASSLRGTGRYGYTF	TGTGCCAGCAGCTTGCGGGGCACAGGGCGTTATGGCTACACCTTC
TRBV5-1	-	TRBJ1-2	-	CASSLDPGTNYGYTF	TGCGCCAGCAGCTTGGATCCGGGGACTAACTATGGCTACACCTTC
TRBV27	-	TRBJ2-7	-	CASSLSVGQSYEQYF	TGTGCCAGCAGTTTATCAGTAGGACAATCCTACGAGCAGTACTTC
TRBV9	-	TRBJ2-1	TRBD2	CASSRGLAGVNEQFF	TGTGCCAGCAGCCGCGGACTAGCGGGAGTCAATGAGCAGTTCTTC
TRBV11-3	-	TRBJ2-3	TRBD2	CASAGLAGGLADTQYF	TGTGCCAGCGCGGGACTAGCGGGGGGGCTGGCAGATACGCAGTATTTT
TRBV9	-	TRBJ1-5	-	CASSALGGNQPQHF	TGTGCCAGCAGCGCCTTGGGGGGAAATCAGCCCCAGCATTTT
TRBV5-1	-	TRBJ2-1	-	CASSLGGSSYNEQFF	TGCGCCAGCAGCTTGGGTGGTAGCTCCTACAATGAGCAGTTCTTC
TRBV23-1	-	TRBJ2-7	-	CASSQTSTESSYEQYF	TGCGCCAGCAGTCAGACCTCGACAGAGAGCTCCTACGAGCAGTACTTC
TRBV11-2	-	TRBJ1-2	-	CASTPPESRNYGYTF	TGTGCCAGCACCCCCCCCGAGAGTCGGAACTATGGCTACACCTTC
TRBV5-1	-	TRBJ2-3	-	CASSLSGSTDTQYF	TGCGCCAGCAGCTTGAGCGGGAGCACAGATACGCAGTATTTT
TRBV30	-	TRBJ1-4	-	CAWKGGGGGNEKLFF	TGTGCCTGGAAGGGTGGAGGAGGAGGGAATGAAAAACTGTTTTTT
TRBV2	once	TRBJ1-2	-	CASSDGPLYGYTF	TGTGCCAGCAGTGATGGCCCCCTTTATGGCTACACCTTC
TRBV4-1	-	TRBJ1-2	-	CARSAGRGGGRARGYTF	TGCGCCCGCAGCGCGGGGCGGGGGGGAGGACGCGCTAGGGGCTACACCTTC
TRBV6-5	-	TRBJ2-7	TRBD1	CASSSRQGREQYF	TGTGCCAGCAGTTCTAGACAGGGCAGGGAGCAGTACTTC
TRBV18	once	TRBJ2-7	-	CASSPRAGYEQYF	TGTGCCAGCTCACCGCGGGCAGGCTACGAGCAGTACTTC
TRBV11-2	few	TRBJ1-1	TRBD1	CASSYGTGGLTEAFF	TGTGCCAGCAGCTATGGGACAGGGGGTCTGACTGAAGCTTTCTTT
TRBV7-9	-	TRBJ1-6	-	CASSLESPNSPLHF	TGTGCCAGCAGCTTAGAAAGCCCCAATTCACCCCTCCACTTT
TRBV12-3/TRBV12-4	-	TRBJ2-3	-	CASGRDTDTQYF	TGTGCCTCGGGCAGGGACACAGATACGCAGTATTTT
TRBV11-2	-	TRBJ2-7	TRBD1	CASRGTGGFSEQYF	TGTGCCAGCAGGGGGACAGGGGGCTTCTCCGAGCAGTACTTC
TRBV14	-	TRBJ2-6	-	CASSQLNSGANVLTF	TGTGCCAGCAGCCAATTAAACTCTGGGGCCAACGTCCTGACTTTC
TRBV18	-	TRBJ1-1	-	CASSPSVPNTEAFF	TGTGCCAGCTCCCCATCCGTCCCGAACACTGAAGCTTTCTTT
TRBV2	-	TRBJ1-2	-	CASSERGPSMNGYTF	TGTGCCAGCAGTGAACGTGGGCCCTCGATGAACGGCTACACCTTC
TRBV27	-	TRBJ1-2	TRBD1	CASLGDGTGGRGYTF	TGTGCCAGCCTAGGAGACGGGACAGGGGGCCGTGGCTACACCTTC
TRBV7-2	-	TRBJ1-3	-	CASSLRQFPSGNTIYF	TGTGCCAGCAGCTTAAGACAGTTCCCCTCTGGAAACACCATATATTTT
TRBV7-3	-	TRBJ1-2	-	CASSLNIEDRQGYTF	TGTGCCAGCAGCTTAAATATAGAGGACAGACAGGGCTACACCTTC
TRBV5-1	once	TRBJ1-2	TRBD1	CASSLGTGDVGGYTF	TGCGCCAGCAGCCTAGGGACAGGCGATGTTGGGGGCTACACCTTC
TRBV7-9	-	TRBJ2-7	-	CASSLGANSYEQYF	TGTGCCAGCAGCTTAGGGGCGAACTCCTACGAGCAGTACTTC
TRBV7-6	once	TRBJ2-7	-	CASSLASFSEQYF	TGTGCCAGCAGCTTAGCGAGCTTCTCAGAGCAGTACTTC
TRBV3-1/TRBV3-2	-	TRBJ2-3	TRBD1	CASSQEVGQGADTQYF	TGTGCCAGCAGCCAAGAAGTGGGACAGGGGGCGGATACGCAGTATTTT
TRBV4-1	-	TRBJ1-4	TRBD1	CASSQAGTADEKLFF	TGCGCCAGCAGCCAAGCGGGGACAGCCGACGAAAAACTGTTTTTT